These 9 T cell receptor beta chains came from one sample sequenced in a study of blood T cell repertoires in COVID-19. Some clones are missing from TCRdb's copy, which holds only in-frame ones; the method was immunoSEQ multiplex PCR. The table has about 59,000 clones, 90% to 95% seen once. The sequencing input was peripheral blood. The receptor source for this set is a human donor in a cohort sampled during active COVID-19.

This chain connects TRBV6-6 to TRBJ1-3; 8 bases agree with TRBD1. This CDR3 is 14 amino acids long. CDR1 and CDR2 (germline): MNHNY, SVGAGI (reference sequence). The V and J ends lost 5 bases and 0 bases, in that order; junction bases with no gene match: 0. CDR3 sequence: CASSGQGSGNTIYF. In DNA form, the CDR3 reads TGTGCCAGCAGTGGACAGGGCTCTGGAAACACCATATATTTT.

The CDR3 bases are TGTGCCACCAGCAGAGAAGAATCAGGGGCGAGTGAGCAGTACTTC. This translates into CATSREESGASEQYF. The chain recombines TRBV15 with TRBJ2-7, with D maybe TRBD1 (6 bases). There are 15 residues in the CDR3. Germline V gene sequence: CDR1 LNHNV, CDR2 YYDKDF (reference sequence). V gave up 0 bases and J gave up 7 bases, with 16 bases separating them.

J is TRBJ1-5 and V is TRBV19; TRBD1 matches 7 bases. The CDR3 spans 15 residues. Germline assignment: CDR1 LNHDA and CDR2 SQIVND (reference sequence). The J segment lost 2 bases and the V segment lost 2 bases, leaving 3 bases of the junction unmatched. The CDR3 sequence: CASSIKGAGNQPQHF. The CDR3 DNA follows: TGTGCCAGTAGTATAAAGGGGGCGGGCAATCAGCCCCAGCATTTT.

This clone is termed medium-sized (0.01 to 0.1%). The CDR3 DNA reads as TGTGCCAGCGGGTACGGGACAGGGATCGGAAACACCATATATTTT. This sequence encodes CASGYGTGIGNTIYF. The chain couples TRBV2 to TRBJ1-3, with 9 bases that match TRBD1. The CDR3 is 15 amino acids. CDR1 and CDR2 from the germline V gene are SNHLY and FYNNEI. V shed 8 bases, J shed 4 bases, and the junction held 9 bases outside the gene matches.

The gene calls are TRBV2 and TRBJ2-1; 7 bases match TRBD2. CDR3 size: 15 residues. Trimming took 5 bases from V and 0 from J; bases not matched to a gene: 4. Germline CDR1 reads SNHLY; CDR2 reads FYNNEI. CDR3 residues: CASSLSGPSYNEQFF. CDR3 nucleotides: TGTGCCAGCAGTCTTAGCGGGCCCTCCTACAATGAGCAGTTCTTC.

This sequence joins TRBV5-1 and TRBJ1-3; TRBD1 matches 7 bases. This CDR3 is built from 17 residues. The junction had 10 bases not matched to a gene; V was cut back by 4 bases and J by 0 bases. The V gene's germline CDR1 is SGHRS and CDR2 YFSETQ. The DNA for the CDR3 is TGCGCCAGCAGCCGACAGGGCCCCTCTTTCTCTGGAAACACCATATATTTT. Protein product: CASSRQGPSFSGNTIYF.

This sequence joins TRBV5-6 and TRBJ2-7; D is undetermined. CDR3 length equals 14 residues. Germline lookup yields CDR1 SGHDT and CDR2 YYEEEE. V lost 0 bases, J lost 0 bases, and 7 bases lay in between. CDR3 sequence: CASSLDPSSYEQYF. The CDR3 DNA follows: TGTGCCAGCAGCTTGGACCCCAGCTCCTACGAGCAGTACTTC.

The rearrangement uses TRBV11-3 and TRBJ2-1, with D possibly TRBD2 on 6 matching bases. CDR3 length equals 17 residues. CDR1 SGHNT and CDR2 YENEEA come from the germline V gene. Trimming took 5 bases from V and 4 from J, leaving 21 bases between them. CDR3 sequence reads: CASSPGGGGAPYNEQFF. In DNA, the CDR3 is TGTGCCAGCAGCCCCGGAGGTGGCGGGGCTCCTTACAATGAGCAGTTCTTC.

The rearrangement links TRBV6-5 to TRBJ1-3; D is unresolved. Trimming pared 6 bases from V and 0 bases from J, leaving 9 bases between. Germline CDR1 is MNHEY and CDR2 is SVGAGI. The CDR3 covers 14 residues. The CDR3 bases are TGTGCCAGCAGGGGCAGGAACTCTGGAAACACCATATATTTT. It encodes CASRGRNSGNTIYF.